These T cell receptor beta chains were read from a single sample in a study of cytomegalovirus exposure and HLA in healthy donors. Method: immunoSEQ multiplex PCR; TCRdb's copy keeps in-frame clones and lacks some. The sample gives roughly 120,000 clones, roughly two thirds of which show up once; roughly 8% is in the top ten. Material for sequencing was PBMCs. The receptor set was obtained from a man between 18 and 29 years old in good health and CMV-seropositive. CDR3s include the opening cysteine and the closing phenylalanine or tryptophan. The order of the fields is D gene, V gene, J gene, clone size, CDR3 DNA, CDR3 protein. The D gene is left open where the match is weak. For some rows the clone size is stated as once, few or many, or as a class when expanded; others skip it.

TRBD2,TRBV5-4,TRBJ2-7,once,TGTGCCAGCAGCTTGGGTGGACTAGGCTCCTACGAGCAGTACTTC,CASSLGGLGSYEQYF
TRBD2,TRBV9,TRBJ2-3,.,TGTGCCAGCAGCGGGGAGCGGGGGGGCCATTATACGCAGTATTTT,CASSGERGGHYTQYF
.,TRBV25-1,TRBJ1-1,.,TGTGCCAGCAGTGACCACCGGGACACCGAAAAAAACGGGGAAGCTTTCTTT,CASSDHRDTEKNGEAFF
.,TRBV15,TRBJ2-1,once,TGTGCCACCAGCAGAGCAGGCCATGAGCAGTTCTTC,CATSRAGHEQFF
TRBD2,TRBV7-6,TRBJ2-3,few,TGTGCCAGCAGCCCAGGGTTGCGGGGGGGCCGAGATACGCAGTATTTT,CASSPGLRGGRDTQYF
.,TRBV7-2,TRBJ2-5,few,TGTGCCAGCAGCTTAGACTCGCGGTCCCAAGAGACCCAGTACTTC,CASSLDSRSQETQYF
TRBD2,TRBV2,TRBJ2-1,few,TGTGCCAGCAGACGGGGCGGGGGGGTCGGTGAGCAGTTCTTC,CASRRGGGVGEQFF
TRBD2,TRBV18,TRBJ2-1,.,TGTGCCAGCTCACCACCTAGCGGGGGGACGAATGAGCAGTTCTTC,CASSPPSGGTNEQFF
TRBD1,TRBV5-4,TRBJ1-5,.,TGTGCCAGCAGCGATGGGACAGGGGGCAATCAGCCCCAGCATTTT,CASSDGTGGNQPQHF
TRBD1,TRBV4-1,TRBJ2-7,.,TGCGCCAGCAGCCTGGGTCCGGGACAGGGGGCGAACGAGCAGTACTTC,CASSLGPGQGANEQYF
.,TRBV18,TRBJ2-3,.,TGTGCCAGCACGCTATCAACGGGGTCAGATACGCAGTATTTT,CASTLSTGSDTQYF
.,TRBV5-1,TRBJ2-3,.,TGCGCCAGCAGCTTGGATCGTTTGAGAGATACGCAGTATTTT,CASSLDRLRDTQYF
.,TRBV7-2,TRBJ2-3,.,TGTGCCAGCAGCTATCTCAAGGATGGGCAAGATACGCAGTATTTT,CASSYLKDGQDTQYF
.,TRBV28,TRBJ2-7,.,TGTGCCAGCAGCCAATATAGGGGTAGGTACGAGCAGTACTTC,CASSQYRGRYEQYF
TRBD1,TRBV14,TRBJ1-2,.,TGTGCCAGCAGCAGGCCCGGGGCGGGACAGGGTCGAGGCTACACCTTC,CASSRPGAGQGRGYTF
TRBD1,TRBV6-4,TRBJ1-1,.,TGTGCCAGCAGGCCATCCGGGACAGGGGTAGGAGGCACTGAAGCTTTCTTT,CASRPSGTGVGGTEAFF
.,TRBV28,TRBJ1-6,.,TGTGCCAGCAGCCTCCACGGGGGTACAAGTAATTCACCCCTCCACTTT,CASSLHGGTSNSPLHF
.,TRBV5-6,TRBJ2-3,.,TGTGCCAGCAGCTTGGGTGGTGTCGGGACAGATACGCAGTATTTT,CASSLGGVGTDTQYF
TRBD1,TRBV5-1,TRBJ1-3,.,TGCGCCAGCAGCCTGGACGCAGGGGGCCGCTCTGGAAACACCATATATTTT,CASSLDAGGRSGNTIYF
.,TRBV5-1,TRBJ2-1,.,TGCGCCAGCAGCTTGGAACGGGGTAGTGGCGATGAGCAGTTCTTC,CASSLERGSGDEQFF
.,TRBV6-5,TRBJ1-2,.,TGTGCCAGCAGTACTCGTGTTTCCTATGGCTACACCTTC,CASSTRVSYGYTF
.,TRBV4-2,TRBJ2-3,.,TGTGCCAGCAGCCAAGGGACAACCTCCACAGATACGCAGTATTTT,CASSQGTTSTDTQYF
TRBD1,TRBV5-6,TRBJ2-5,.,TGTGCCAGCAGCCCGGGGGACAGGGGGGAGACCCAGTACTTC,CASSPGDRGETQYF
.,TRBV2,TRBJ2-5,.,TGTGCCAGCAGTGAGCGGGACAGTGAAGAGACCCAGTACTTC,CASSERDSEETQYF
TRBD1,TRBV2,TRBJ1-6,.,TGTGCCAACCAGGGGGACATCCTTTCACCCCTCCACTTT,CANQGDILSPLHF
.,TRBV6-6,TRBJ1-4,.,TGTGCCAGCGGACACGGTGATGAAAAACTGTTTTTT,CASGHGDEKLFF
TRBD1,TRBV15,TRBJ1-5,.,TGTGCCACCAGCAGCCGGACAGGGGTCGGACAGCCCCAGCATTTT,CATSSRTGVGQPQHF
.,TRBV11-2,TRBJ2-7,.,TGTGCCAGCAGCCCGACAGGTCTTCGGGAAGGGGAGCAGTACTTC,CASSPTGLREGEQYF
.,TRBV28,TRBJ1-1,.,TGTGCCAGCTCATTAGGAGGGGTAAGAATCACTGAAGCTTTCTTT,CASSLGGVRITEAFF
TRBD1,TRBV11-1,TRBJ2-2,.,TGTGCCAGCAGCTCGCCGTACCTCGGACAGGGGGAGGACACCGGGGAGCTGTTTTTT,CASSSPYLGQGEDTGELFF
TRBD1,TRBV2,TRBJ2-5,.,TGTGCCAGCGGGACAGCTCTGGTAGAGACCCAGTACTTC,CASGTALVETQYF
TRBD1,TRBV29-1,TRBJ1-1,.,TGCAGCGGGAACGACAGGGGCGGTAACACTGAAGCTTTCTTT,CSGNDRGGNTEAFF
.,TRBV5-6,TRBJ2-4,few,TGTGCCAGCAGCCCCAGGACTGGAGTAGCCAAAAACATTCAGTACTTC,CASSPRTGVAKNIQYF
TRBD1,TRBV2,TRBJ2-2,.,TGTGCCAGCAGCTTGGCTCAGGGGGCCGGGGAGCTGTTTTTT,CASSLAQGAGELFF
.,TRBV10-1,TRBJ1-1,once,TGCGCCAGCAGCCCCGGGGGGGCCGGTGACACTGAAGCTTTCTTT,CASSPGGAGDTEAFF
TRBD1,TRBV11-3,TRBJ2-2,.,TGTGCCAGCAGCCCCGCCGGGACAGGGAGGACCGGGGAGCTGTTTTTT,CASSPAGTGRTGELFF
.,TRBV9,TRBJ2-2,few,TGTGCCAGCAGCAAAACGGACAGTCCAACCGGGGAGCTGTTTTTT,CASSKTDSPTGELFF
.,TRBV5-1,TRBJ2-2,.,TGCGCCAGCACGGAGATCAAGGGAGGGAACACCGGGGAGCTGTTTTTT,CASTEIKGGNTGELFF
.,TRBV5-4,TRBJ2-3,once,TGTGCCAGCAGCTTGGGGGGGCGCACAGATACGCAGTATTTT,CASSLGGRTDTQYF
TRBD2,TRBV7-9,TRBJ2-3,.,TGTGCCAGCAGCTTACTAGCGGGGGGGCGGACAGATACGCAGTATTTT,CASSLLAGGRTDTQYF
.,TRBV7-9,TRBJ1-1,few,TGTGCCAGCAGCTCACAAACAGCGAACACTGAAGCTTTCTTT,CASSSQTANTEAFF
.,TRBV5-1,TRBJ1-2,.,TGCGCCAGCAGCTTGGTACAGTACTATGGCTACACCTTC,CASSLVQYYGYTF
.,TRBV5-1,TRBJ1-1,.,TGCGCCAGCAGCCTTGGACAGCCTTTGAACACTGAAGCTTTCTTT,CASSLGQPLNTEAFF
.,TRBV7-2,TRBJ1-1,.,TGTGCCAGCAGCTTAGCCCGGGGGGCGATGGGAGCTTTCTTT,CASSLARGAMGAFF
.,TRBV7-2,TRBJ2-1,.,TGTGCCAGCAGCTTAGGCCCGAGCTCCTACAATGAGCAGTTCTTC,CASSLGPSSYNEQFF
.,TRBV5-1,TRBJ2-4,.,TGCGCCAGCAGCTTGGAATGGGGCAACATTCAGTACTTC,CASSLEWGNIQYF
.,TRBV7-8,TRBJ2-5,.,TGTGCCAGCAGCGTCCGGACAGGGAGGGGAGAGACCCAGTACTTC,CASSVRTGRGETQYF
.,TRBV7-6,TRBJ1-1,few,TGTGCCAGCAGCTTACAGGGGAACACTGAAGCTTTCTTT,CASSLQGNTEAFF
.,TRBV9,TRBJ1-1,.,TGTGCCAGCAGCGGGACAGAGTACACTGAAGCTTTCTTT,CASSGTEYTEAFF